One sample yielded the 22 T cell receptor beta chains listed below, sequenced in a study of blood T cell repertoires in COVID-19. Measured with immunoSEQ multiplex PCR; TCRdb has only the in-frame clones, and not every one. This sample carries some 330,000 clones, around 89% of them seen once, and the ten largest clones take more than 3%. Specimen: peripheral blood. All receptors derive from a woman aged 45-60 years with active or convalescent COVID-19.

CDR3 coding DNA: TGTGCCAGCAGACTAGCGGGGGGATACAATGAGCAGTTCTTC. This codes for CASRLAGGYNEQFF. The chain combines TRBV10-3 with TRBJ2-1; 13 nucleotides align to TRBD2. The V gene's germline CDR1 is ENHRY and CDR2 SYGVKD. With 10 bases clipped from V and 4 bases from J, the junction kept 4 bases outside the gene matches. The CDR3 is 14 amino acids.

The chain uses TRBV3-1 (or the pseudogene TRBV3-2) and TRBJ2-3; 10 nucleotides agree with TRBD2. V was clipped by 0 bases and J by 2 bases; unmatched bases: 2. The CDR3 totals 16 residues. The germline V gene encodes CDR1 LGHDT and CDR2 YNNKEL (reference sequence). The CDR3: CASSQELAGYTDTQYF. The DNA for the CDR3 is TGTGCCAGCAGCCAAGAACTAGCGGGATACACAGATACGCAGTATTTT.

The chain recombines TRBV20-1 with TRBJ2-7; maybe TRBD2 (7 bases). There are 15 residues in the CDR3. Germline V gene lookup returns CDR1 DFQATT and CDR2 SNEGSKA (reference sequence). Between the trimmed V and J ends, which lost 3 bases and 4 bases, there was a span of 19 bases. CDR3 DNA sequence: TGCAGTGCTAGTGAAGGGTATCGGGGGGCATACGAGCAGTACTTC. This gives the protein CSASEGYRGAYEQYF.

The rearrangement joins TRBV19 to TRBJ2-2; perhaps TRBD1 as D (5 bases). Germline V CDR1 and CDR2: LNHDA, SQIVND (reference sequence). V gave up 9 bases and J gave up 1 base, with 21 bases separating them. CDR3 size: 17 residues. CDR3 in DNA: TGTGCCAGCTGCTCAATGAAGGGGAATTGGAACACCGGGGAGCTGTTTTTT. It codes for CASCSMKGNWNTGELFF.

The rearrangement joins TRBV19 to TRBJ1-1; 8 nucleotides agree with TRBD1. This CDR3 is built from 12 residues. Trimming took 9 bases from V and 6 from J; bases not matched to a gene: 6. Germline lookup yields CDR1 LNHDA and CDR2 SQIVND (reference sequence). This CDR3 reads CASAPGQAEAFF. CDR3 DNA: TGTGCCAGCGCCCCGGGACAGGCTGAAGCTTTCTTT.

The gene calls are TRBV13 and TRBJ1-2, with TRBD1 identical over 7 bases. CDR1 and CDR2 (germline): PRHDT, FYEKMQ (reference sequence). Losses at the gene ends were 3 bases for V and 4 bases for J; bases not matched to a gene: 8. The CDR3 spans 15 residues. The CDR3 DNA sequence: TGTGCCAGCAGCTTTCGGGACAGAGGAGCCTATGGCTACACCTTC. It translates to CASSFRDRGAYGYTF.

In regard to this clone: At the DNA level, this CDR3 is encoded by other sequences in the same sample as well. The chain recombines TRBV6-5 with TRBJ1-1; D call uncertain. Germline V lookup: CDR1 MNHEY, CDR2 SVGAGI. The ends were cut back, 0 bases at V and 5 bases at J, with 7 bases in the middle. The CDR3 length is 13 residues. The CDR3 DNA sequence: TGTGCCAGCAGTTACTCAGGAGGGACTGAAGCTTTCTTT. It yields the protein CASSYSGGTEAFF.

The chain employs TRBV9 and TRBJ2-2; 8 bases align to TRBD2. Germline-derived CDR1 and CDR2 are SGDLS and YYNGEE. The CDR3 sequence is 19 residues long. After removal of 1 base from V and 0 bases from J, the junction contained 11 bases not matched to a gene. CDR3 coding DNA: TGTGCCAGCAGCGTACAGGACGGGAGGGGGGCTGCGAACACCGGGGAGCTGTTTTTT. Its translation is CASSVQDGRGAANTGELFF. Full variable domain (missing parts from reference TRBV9 and TRBJ2-2): DSGVTQTPKHLITATGQRVTLRCSPRSGDLSVYWYQQSLDQGLQFLIQYYNGEERAKGNILERFSAQQFPDLHSELNLSSLELGDSALYFCASSVQDGRGAANTGELFFGEGSRLTVL.

This chain links TRBV30 with TRBJ2-3; 9 bases match TRBD1. The CDR3 extends over 16 amino acids. Losses at the gene ends were 4 bases for V and 0 bases for J; bases not matched to a gene: 8. The germline V gene has CDR1 GTSNPN and CDR2 SVGIG (reference sequence). Written as DNA, the CDR3 is TGTGCCTGGAACGGCAGGACAGGGGCTAGCACAGATACGCAGTATTTT. This encodes CAWNGRTGASTDTQYF.

This chain links TRBV5-4 with TRBJ1-4; 7 bases are shared with TRBD1. CDR1 is SGHNT, CDR2 YYREEE, per germline (reference sequence). This CDR3 has 14 residues. After removal of 4 bases from V and 5 bases from J, the junction contained 5 bases not matched to a gene. CDR3 bases: TGTGCCAGCAGCCGGGACAGCCGAAATGAAAAACTGTTTTTT. As protein: CASSRDSRNEKLFF.

The chain uses TRBV18 and TRBJ1-6; the D gene is possibly TRBD1 (6 bases). Trimming left V 3 bases short and J 6 bases short, with 9 bases between. Germline assignment: CDR1 KGHSH and CDR2 LQKENI. This CDR3 has 14 amino acids. The CDR3 DNA follows: TGTGCCAGCTCACCTGGGACATCTAATTCACCCCTCCACTTT. The encoded protein is CASSPGTSNSPLHF.

The chain recombines TRBV19 with TRBJ2-7, with unresolved D. CDR1 and CDR2 (germline): LNHDA, SQIVND (reference sequence). The CDR3 has 13 amino acids. Trimming left V 3 bases short and J 6 bases short, with 12 bases between. The CDR3 protein is CASSIPPSGEQYF. The CDR3, as DNA: TGTGCCAGTAGTATTCCACCATCGGGCGAGCAGTACTTC.

CDR3 nucleotide sequence: TGTGCCAGCAGCCAAGACCGATATGAGACAGGGACTGAGAGAGAGCTTAATGAAAAACTGTTTTTT. This gives the protein CASSQDRYETGTERELNEKLFF. The rearrangement uses TRBV4-2 and TRBJ1-4; the match to TRBD1 covers 7 bases. J gave up 4 bases and V 0 bases, and 23 bases lay outside the gene matches. The germline V gene has CDR1 LGHNA and CDR2 YNFKEQ. The CDR3 is 22 residues long.

V usage is TRBV4-1 and J usage is TRBJ1-3; D possibly corresponds to TRBD1 (5 bases). The CDR3 runs 16 residues. Germline CDR1 and CDR2: MGHRA and YSYEKL. Trimming pared 0 bases from V and 0 bases from J, leaving 9 bases between. The DNA for the CDR3 is TGCGCCAGCAGCCAAGATTGGGGACTCTCTGGAAACACCATATATTTT. Translation: CASSQDWGLSGNTIYF.

The chain is built from TRBV6-5 and TRBJ2-7, with D possibly being TRBD1 (6 bases). Germline V gene lookup returns CDR1 MNHEY and CDR2 SVGAGI. The CDR3 sequence is 13 residues long. The ends were cut back, 9 bases at V and 3 bases at J, with 15 bases in the middle. This CDR3 is CASMLQGSYEQYF. Written as DNA, the CDR3 is TGTGCCAGTATGTTACAGGGTAGCTACGAGCAGTACTTC.

The CDR3 sequence: CASSDEVSNYGYTF. CDR3 coding DNA: TGTGCCAGCAGTGACGAGGTTTCTAACTATGGCTACACCTTC. The chain combines TRBV2 with TRBJ1-2; D is uncertain. There are 14 residues in the CDR3. Deletions cut 3 bases from V and 0 bases from J, with 8 bases between. Germline V gene data show CDR1 as SNHLY and CDR2 as FYNNEI.

This rearrangement joins TRBV7-9 to TRBJ2-7, with TRBD1 as a possible D gene (6 bases). V lost 5 bases and J 5 bases, leaving 16 bases between the germline ends. The CDR3 covers 14 residues. CDR1 is SEHNR and CDR2 is FQNEAQ in the germline V gene (reference sequence). CDR3 nucleotide sequence: TGTGCCAGCAGCGCACCCCCAGGGGTTGACGAGCAGTACTTC. Encoded protein: CASSAPPGVDEQYF.

Comments on this clone: Other DNA sequences in the sample encode the same CDR3. This chain connects TRBV18 to TRBJ1-1, with TRBD1 identical over 7 bases. CDR3 size: 14 residues. Germline V gives CDR1 KGHSH, CDR2 LQKENI. With 2 bases clipped from V and 0 bases from J, the junction kept 0 bases outside the gene matches. CDR3 sequence: CASSPTGVNTEAFF. Written as DNA, the CDR3 is TGTGCCAGCTCACCAACAGGGGTGAACACTGAAGCTTTCTTT.

For the CDR3, the DNA is TGTGCCAGCAGTGGCGGACAGGGGGCGGATGAGCAGTACTTC. This codes for CASSGGQGADEQYF. The V and J genes are TRBV2 and TRBJ2-7, with TRBD1 identical over 11 bases. The CDR3 is 14 residues long. CDR1 and CDR2 from the germline V gene are SNHLY and FYNNEI. V was pared by 4 bases and J by 7 bases, with 6 bases of the junction left unmatched.

This chain uses TRBV5-1 with TRBJ2-1; TRBD2 aligns across 10 bases. The CDR3 runs to 17 residues. The germline gives CDR1 SGHRS, CDR2 YFSETQ. After removal of 3 bases from V and 0 bases from J, the junction contained 6 bases not matched to a gene. CDR3 bases: TGCGCCAGCAGCTGGGGACTAGCGACCAGCTCCTACAATGAGCAGTTCTTC. Its protein is CASSWGLATSSYNEQFF.

This sequence joins TRBV5-1 and TRBJ1-2; the D is unclear. V shed 0 bases and J shed 5 bases, with 8 bases lying between them. The CDR3 has 13 amino acids. The germline gives CDR1 SGHRS, CDR2 YFSETQ. CDR3 protein: CASSLDYSYGYTF. CDR3 coding DNA: TGCGCCAGCAGCTTGGATTACTCTTATGGCTACACCTTC.

The V and J genes are TRBV12-3 or TRBV12-4 and TRBJ2-1; D is possibly TRBD2 (5 bases). The CDR3 runs 13 residues. The V and J ends lost 6 bases and 10 bases respectively, with 16 bases between them. The CDR3 here is CASRGSRVGEQFF. The DNA of the CDR3 is TGTGCCAGCAGGGGCTCGAGGGTGGGAGAGCAGTTCTTC.